The 14 T cell receptor beta chains in this list originate from one sample, sequenced in a study of T-cell memory formation after mild COVID-19. Each CDR3 protein gets one entry after TCRdb re-called the 5' RACE reads with MiXCR. In the table there are about 360,000 distinct CDR3 sequences, roughly 14% of which are singletons. What was sequenced was PBMCs or a T cell subset sorted from them (not recorded which). The receptors originated from a man aged 18 to 30 who had mild COVID-19 (a few samples of this study predate the infection). Cell type and time point are not known.

This clonotype was observed at least ten times. The chain has TRBV12-3 or TRBV12-4 and TRBJ2-3; 7 nucleotides align to TRBD2. CDR3 length equals 13 residues. Unmatched junction bases numbered 3, after V lost 6 bases and J lost 3 bases. In DNA form, the CDR3 reads TGTGCCAGCAGCCCGGGGGGAACAGATACGCAGTATTTT. It specifies CASSPGGTDTQYF.

The chain is built from TRBV5-1 and TRBJ2-1; 8 bases map to TRBD2. Germline lookup yields CDR1 SGHRS and CDR2 YFSETQ. This CDR3 spans 16 amino acids. The V segment lost 4 bases and the J segment 0 bases; nucleotides outside the gene matches: 6. This CDR3 is CASSAIAGLSYNEQFF. The CDR3 DNA sequence: TGCGCCAGCAGCGCAATAGCGGGGCTCTCCTACAATGAGCAGTTCTTC.

This clonotype was seen a handful of times. The chain combines TRBV10-2 with TRBJ2-7, with 7 positions matching TRBD1. Germline V lookup: CDR1 WSHSY, CDR2 SAAADI. The CDR3 sequence is 14 residues long. V shed 4 bases and J 5 bases; nucleotides not matched to a gene: 8. CDR3 loop: CASSAGTVLHEQYF. CDR3 bases: TGCGCCAGCAGTGCCGGGACAGTCCTCCACGAGCAGTACTTC.

This clonotype was counted ten times or more. The chain couples TRBV5-1 to TRBJ2-3, with unresolved D. V shed 4 bases and J shed 2 bases, with 11 bases lying between them. This CDR3 contains 14 residues. Germline V gene data show CDR1 as SGHRS and CDR2 as YFSETQ. The CDR3: CASSTQKFTDTQYF. The DNA of the CDR3 is TGCGCCAGCAGCACCCAGAAGTTCACAGATACGCAGTATTTT.

There are a few counts of this clonotype. This chain uses TRBV21-1 with TRBJ2-7. TRBV21-1 is a pseudogene locus. The CDR3 covers 14 residues. The CDR3: CASSKNRGSYEQYF. The CDR3, as DNA: TGTGCCAGCAGCAAAAACAGGGGTTCCTACGAGCAGTACTTC.

The J gene is TRBJ2-2, the V gene TRBV6-1; D unclear. The CDR3 extends over 14 amino acids. V was pared by 3 bases and J by 0 bases, with 5 bases between. CDR1 is MNHNS and CDR2 is SASEGT in the germline V gene. Written as DNA, the CDR3 is TGTGCCAGCAGTGAGGTTCCGAACACCGGGGAGCTGTTTTTT. Translating it yields CASSEVPNTGELFF.

This clonotype came up many times. The V call is TRBV7-9, the J call TRBJ1-6; D call uncertain. The germline CDR1 and CDR2 sequences are SEHNR and FQNEAQ (reference sequence). This CDR3 region has 14 residues. Trimming left V 3 bases short and J 8 bases short, with 11 bases between. The CDR3 sequence: CASSLTTSDSPLHF. DNA for the CDR3: TGTGCCAGCAGCTTGACCACCAGCGATTCACCCCTCCACTTT.

This clonotype was counted only a few times. The chain uses TRBV20-1 and TRBJ1-5; tentative D call: TRBD1 (5 bases). The CDR3 spans 13 residues. Trimming took off 5 bases at V and 0 bases at J, with 8 bases between the two ends. The germline V gene has CDR1 DFQATT and CDR2 SNEGSKA (reference sequence). The CDR3 sequence is CSASDTSNQPQHF. DNA for the CDR3: TGCAGTGCTTCGGACACTAGCAATCAGCCCCAGCATTTT.

The V call is TRBV3-1, the J call TRBJ1-1, with TRBD1 as a possible D gene (5 bases). The CDR3 totals 14 residues. Germline lookup yields CDR1 LGHDT and CDR2 YNNKEL (reference sequence). V lost 0 bases and J 8 bases, leaving 13 bases between the germline ends. CDR3 region: CASSQDSGDQEAFF. The CDR3 coding sequence is TGTGCCAGCAGCCAAGATTCGGGGGACCAAGAAGCTTTCTTT.

This clonotype came up a few times. The CDR3 region has the DNA TGCGCCAGCAGCCAAGATACTCCCGGGGAGCTGTTTTTT. As protein: CASSQDTPGELFF. The chain links TRBV4-3 to TRBJ2-2, with unresolved D. The germline V gene encodes CDR1 LGHNA and CDR2 YSLEER. V dropped 0 bases and J dropped 6 bases, with 5 bases sitting between them. The CDR3 length is 13 residues.

This clonotype was counted only a few times. The chain recombines TRBV7-2 with TRBJ1-5; D is unresolved. Germline assignment: CDR1 SGHTA and CDR2 FQGNSA. There are 15 residues in the CDR3. V was pared by 3 bases and J by 1 base, with 10 bases between. The CDR3 DNA reads TGTGCCAGCAGCTTTCCGGGTGGAAGCAATCAGCCCCAGCATTTT. Translation: CASSFPGGSNQPQHF.

The chain carries TRBV2 and TRBJ1-2; a possible D gene is TRBD1 (5 bases). The CDR3 sequence is 13 residues long. The V and J ends lost 0 bases and 7 bases respectively, with 9 bases between them. Germline CDR1 reads SNHLY; CDR2 reads FYNNEI. CDR3 sequence (DNA): TGTGCCAGCAGTGAAGCCGTACAGGTTGGCTACACCTTC. It is translated as CASSEAVQVGYTF.

V usage is TRBV27 and J usage is TRBJ1-2; a weak D match, TRBD1 (5 bases). CDR1 MNHEY and CDR2 SMNVEV come from the germline V gene (reference sequence). The V and J ends lost 5 bases and 0 bases respectively, with 7 bases between them. The CDR3 loop spans 13 amino acids. CDR3 amino acids: CASSGGANYGYTF. The DNA for the CDR3 is TGTGCCAGCAGTGGGGGGGCTAACTATGGCTACACCTTC.

V gene TRBV5-5 combines with J gene TRBJ2-1; D possibly corresponds to TRBD1 (5 bases). The germline V gene has CDR1 SGHKS and CDR2 YYEKEE (reference sequence). V dropped 4 bases and J dropped 5 bases, with 10 bases sitting between them. The CDR3 is 13 amino acids. The CDR3 DNA reads as TGTGCCAGCAGCGTAGGGGTCCACAATGAGCAGTTCTTC. It specifies CASSVGVHNEQFF.